This T cell receptor beta chain emerged from a study of memory CD4+ T cells and cytomegalovirus serostatus. The CDR3 spans 13 residues. V lost 5 bases and J 4 bases, leaving 9 bases between the germline ends. CDR1 is SGHTA, CDR2 FQGNSA, per germline. Single viable CD3+CD4+CD8-CD45RO+ cells were sorted as the memory CD4+ T cells. After thawing, CD4+ T cells were positively selected. Sequencing used immunoSEQ multiplex PCR; TCRdb keeps in-frame clones, though not all of them. The sample carries 56,000 or so clones, about three quarters recorded once. The J gene is TRBJ1-3, the V gene TRBV7-2; no clear D gene. The sequencing input was memory CD4+ T cells from blood. This TCR was sampled from an adult in good health and CMV-seronegative. Some clones in this sample may be carry-over from other donors' samples. The CDR3 loop is CASSQQWGNTIYF. CDR3 in DNA: TGTGCCAGCAGCCAGCAATGGGGAAACACCATATATTTT.